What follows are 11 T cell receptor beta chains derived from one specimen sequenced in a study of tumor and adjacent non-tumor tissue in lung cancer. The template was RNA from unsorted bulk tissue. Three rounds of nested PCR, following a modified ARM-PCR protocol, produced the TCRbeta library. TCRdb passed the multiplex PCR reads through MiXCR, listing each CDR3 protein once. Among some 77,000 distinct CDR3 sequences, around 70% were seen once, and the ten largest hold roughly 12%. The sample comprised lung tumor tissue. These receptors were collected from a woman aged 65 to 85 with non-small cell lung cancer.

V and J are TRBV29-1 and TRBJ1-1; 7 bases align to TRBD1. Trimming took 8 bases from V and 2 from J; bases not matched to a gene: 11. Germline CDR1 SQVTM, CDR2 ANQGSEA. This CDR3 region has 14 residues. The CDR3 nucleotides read TGCAGCATCCCCGGACAGGTCGATAACACTGAAGCTTTCTTT. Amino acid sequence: CSIPGQVDNTEAFF.

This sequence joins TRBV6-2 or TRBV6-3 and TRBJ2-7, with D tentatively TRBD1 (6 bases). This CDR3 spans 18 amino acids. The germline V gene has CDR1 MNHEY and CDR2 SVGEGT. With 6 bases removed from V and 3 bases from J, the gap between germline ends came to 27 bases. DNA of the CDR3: TGTGCCAGCAGCCCTGGGGGCACTAGTGGGAGATCGTACTACGAGCAGTACTTC. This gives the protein CASSPGGTSGRSYYEQYF.

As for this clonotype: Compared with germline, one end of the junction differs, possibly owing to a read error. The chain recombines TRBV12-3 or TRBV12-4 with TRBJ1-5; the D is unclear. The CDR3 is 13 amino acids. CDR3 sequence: CAGSYNINQPQHF. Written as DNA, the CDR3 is TGTGCCGGCAGTTATAATATCAATCAGCCCCAGCATTTT.

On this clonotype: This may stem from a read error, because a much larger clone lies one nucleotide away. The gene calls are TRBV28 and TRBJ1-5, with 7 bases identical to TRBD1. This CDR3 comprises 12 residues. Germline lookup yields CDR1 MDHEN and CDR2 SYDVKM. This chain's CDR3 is CVIKGADQPQHF. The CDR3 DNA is TGTGTGATAAAGGGGGCTGATCAGCCCCAGCATTTT.

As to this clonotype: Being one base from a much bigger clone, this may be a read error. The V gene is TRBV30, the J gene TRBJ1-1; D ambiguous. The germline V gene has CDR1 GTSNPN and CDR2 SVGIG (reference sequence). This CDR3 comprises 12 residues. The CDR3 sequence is CAWTEVNIEAFF. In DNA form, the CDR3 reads TGTGCCTGGACGGAAGTGAACATTGAAGCTTTCTTT.

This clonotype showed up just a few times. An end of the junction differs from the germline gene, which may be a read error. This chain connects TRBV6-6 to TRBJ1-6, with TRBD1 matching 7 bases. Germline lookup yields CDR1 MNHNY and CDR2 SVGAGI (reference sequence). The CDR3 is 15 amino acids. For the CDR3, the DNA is TGTGCCAGCAGTTACGATGGGACAGATTGTTCACACCTCCACTTT. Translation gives CASSYDGTDCSHLHF.

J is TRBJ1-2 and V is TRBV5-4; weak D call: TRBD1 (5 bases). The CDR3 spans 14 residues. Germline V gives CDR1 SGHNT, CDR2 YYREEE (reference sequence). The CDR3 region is CSSSLQGALSDYTF. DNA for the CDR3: TGTAGCAGCAGCTTGCAAGGGGCTCTCTCTGACTACACCTTC.

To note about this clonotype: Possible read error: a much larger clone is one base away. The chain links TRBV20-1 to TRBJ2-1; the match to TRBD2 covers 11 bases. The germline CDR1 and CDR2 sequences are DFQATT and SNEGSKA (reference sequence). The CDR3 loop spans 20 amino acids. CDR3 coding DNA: TGCATTGCTAGAGCTTATTTACTAGCGGGAGTCCCCAGGTCCTACAATGAGCAGTTCTTC. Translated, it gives CIARAYLLAGVPRSYNEQFF.

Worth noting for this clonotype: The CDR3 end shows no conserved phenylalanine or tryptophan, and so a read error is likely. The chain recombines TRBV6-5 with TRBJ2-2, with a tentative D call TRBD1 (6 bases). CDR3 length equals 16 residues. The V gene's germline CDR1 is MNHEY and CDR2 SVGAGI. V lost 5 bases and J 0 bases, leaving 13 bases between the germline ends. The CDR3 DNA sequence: TGTGCCAGCAGTCACAGGGTTAAGGCGAACACCGGGGAGCTGTTTTAT. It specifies CASSHRVKANTGELFY.

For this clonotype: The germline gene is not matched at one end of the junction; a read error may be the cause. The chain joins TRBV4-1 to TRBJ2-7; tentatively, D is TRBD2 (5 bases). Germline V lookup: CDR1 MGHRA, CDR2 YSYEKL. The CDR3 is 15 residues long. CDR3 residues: CASSLVVASTYEQYF. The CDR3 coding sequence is TGTGCCAGCAGCCTAGTTGTAGCGTCTACCTACGAGCAGTACTTC.

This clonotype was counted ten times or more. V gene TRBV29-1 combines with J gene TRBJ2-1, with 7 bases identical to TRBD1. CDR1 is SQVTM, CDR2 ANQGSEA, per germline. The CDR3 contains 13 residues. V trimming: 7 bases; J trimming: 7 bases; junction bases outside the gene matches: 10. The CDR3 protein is CSGETGSWNEQFF. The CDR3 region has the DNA TGCAGCGGGGAGACAGGGTCGTGGAATGAGCAGTTCTTC.